A selection of T cell receptor beta chains follows, all from one sample in a study of blood T cell repertoires in COVID-19. The data were produced by immunoSEQ multiplex PCR, yet TCRdb's version contains in-frame clones alone and is incomplete. The repertoire holds about 280,000 clones, with almost 85% as singletons. The material sequenced was peripheral blood. The receptors derive from a middle-aged man with active or convalescent COVID-19. Both conserved end residues are part of each CDR3. The order of the fields is clone size, J gene, D gene, V gene, CDR3 DNA, CDR3 protein. D genes are given only for firm matches. Some rows mark clone size as missing; the rest say once, few, many or name a class of expanded clone.

clone size: .
J gene: TRBJ2-1
D gene: TRBD2
V gene: TRBV5-6
CDR3 DNA: TGTGCCAGCAGCTTCGGGGGAGCGGGAGGTGAGCAGTTCTTC
CDR3 protein: CASSFGGAGGEQFF

clone size: .
J gene: TRBJ2-1
D gene: .
V gene: TRBV3-1/TRBV3-2
CDR3 DNA: TGTGCCAGCAGCCAAGGGTCAGGGAATAACAATGAGCAGTTCTTC
CDR3 protein: CASSQGSGNNNEQFF

clone size: .
J gene: TRBJ1-4
D gene: .
V gene: TRBV11-3
CDR3 DNA: TGTGCCAGCAGCTTAGGGGCAGTTAATGAAAAACTGTTTTTT
CDR3 protein: CASSLGAVNEKLFF

clone size: .
J gene: TRBJ2-1
D gene: TRBD1
V gene: TRBV9
CDR3 DNA: TGTGCCAGCAGCGTAGTTGCCGGACAGGGGGCGATTGAGCAGTTCTTC
CDR3 protein: CASSVVAGQGAIEQFF

clone size: .
J gene: TRBJ1-1
D gene: TRBD1
V gene: TRBV19
CDR3 DNA: TGTGCCAGTACCCAGACAGGGGTTTTCACTGAAGCTTTCTTT
CDR3 protein: CASTQTGVFTEAFF

clone size: few
J gene: TRBJ2-1
D gene: TRBD2
V gene: TRBV11-2
CDR3 DNA: TGTGCCAGCAGCTTAGTGCGGGAGCGGCTCAATGAGCAGTTCTTC
CDR3 protein: CASSLVRERLNEQFF

clone size: once
J gene: TRBJ2-1
D gene: TRBD2
V gene: TRBV24-1
CDR3 DNA: TGTGCCACCAGTGATCCGGGGGGAAGCTCCTACAATGAGCAGTTCTTC
CDR3 protein: CATSDPGGSSYNEQFF

clone size: .
J gene: TRBJ1-3
D gene: TRBD1
V gene: TRBV9
CDR3 DNA: TGTGCCAGCAACCGGTACGGTGGGGGACAGGGGATGTTGTGGTCCGGAAACACCATATATTTT
CDR3 protein: CASNRYGGGQGMLWSGNTIYF

clone size: .
J gene: TRBJ2-1
D gene: TRBD2
V gene: TRBV7-6
CDR3 DNA: TGTGCCAGCAGCTTAACGACTAGCGGGAGGAATGAGCAGTTCTTC
CDR3 protein: CASSLTTSGRNEQFF

clone size: .
J gene: TRBJ1-5
D gene: TRBD1
V gene: TRBV28
CDR3 DNA: TGTGCCAGCAGAAACCGGGACAGGGTGCTCAATCAGCCCCAGCATTTT
CDR3 protein: CASRNRDRVLNQPQHF

clone size: .
J gene: TRBJ1-1
D gene: .
V gene: TRBV6-5
CDR3 DNA: TGTGCCAGCAGTTACTCGAAGATACTTAACACTGAAGCTTTCTTT
CDR3 protein: CASSYSKILNTEAFF

clone size: .
J gene: TRBJ1-2
D gene: .
V gene: TRBV27
CDR3 DNA: TGTGCCAGCAGTTTAAACCACGGACAGCGAGGCTACACCTTC
CDR3 protein: CASSLNHGQRGYTF

clone size: .
J gene: TRBJ1-1
D gene: .
V gene: TRBV7-6
CDR3 DNA: TGTGCCAGCAGCCCGACGTCCTCTGGGGCTCACACTGAAGCTTTCTTT
CDR3 protein: CASSPTSSGAHTEAFF

clone size: few
J gene: TRBJ1-3
D gene: .
V gene: TRBV18
CDR3 DNA: TGTGCCAGCTCACCGCCGGTAGCTACCATGCGCTCTGGAAACACCATATATTTT
CDR3 protein: CASSPPVATMRSGNTIYF

clone size: .
J gene: TRBJ1-1
D gene: .
V gene: TRBV30
CDR3 DNA: TGTGCCTGGAGTCCACCTCTAATTCAGCGGACTGAAGCTTTCTTT
CDR3 protein: CAWSPPLIQRTEAFF

clone size: .
J gene: TRBJ2-7
D gene: .
V gene: TRBV18
CDR3 DNA: TGTGCCAGCTCATCCACCCAGGGTTTACGGGAGCAGTACTTC
CDR3 protein: CASSSTQGLREQYF

clone size: .
J gene: TRBJ2-7
D gene: TRBD2
V gene: TRBV4-3
CDR3 DNA: TGCGCCAGCAGCCAAGACTGGCTAGCGGTAAGCTCCTACGAGCAGTACTTC
CDR3 protein: CASSQDWLAVSSYEQYF

clone size: few
J gene: TRBJ1-1
D gene: .
V gene: TRBV19
CDR3 DNA: TGTGCCAGTCGGAGTAGGAACACTGAAGCTTTCTTT
CDR3 protein: CASRSRNTEAFF

clone size: .
J gene: TRBJ2-2
D gene: .
V gene: TRBV10-2
CDR3 DNA: TGCGCCAGCAGTGAGTCAACCCGGGGCACCGGGGAGCTGTTTTTT
CDR3 protein: CASSESTRGTGELFF

clone size: .
J gene: TRBJ2-1
D gene: TRBD1
V gene: TRBV19
CDR3 DNA: TGTGCCAGTGAAAACAGGGGGCTAGGCAATGAGCAGTTCTTC
CDR3 protein: CASENRGLGNEQFF

clone size: .
J gene: TRBJ2-2
D gene: .
V gene: TRBV10-2
CDR3 DNA: TGCGCCAGCAGCCGAGGAACCGGAGGAACCGGGGAGCTGTTTTTT
CDR3 protein: CASSRGTGGTGELFF

clone size: .
J gene: TRBJ1-2
D gene: .
V gene: TRBV2
CDR3 DNA: TGTGCCAGCAGTGGATTAAAGGGAGGGGTATCAGGCTACACCTTC
CDR3 protein: CASSGLKGGVSGYTF

clone size: .
J gene: TRBJ2-2
D gene: TRBD2
V gene: TRBV11-2
CDR3 DNA: TGTGCCAGCAGCTTAGGGCGGGAGGAGACCGGGGAGCTGTTTTTT
CDR3 protein: CASSLGREETGELFF

clone size: .
J gene: TRBJ2-1
D gene: .
V gene: TRBV12-3/TRBV12-4
CDR3 DNA: TGTGCCAGCAGGAGGGGGTCCAATGAGCAGTTCTTC
CDR3 protein: CASRRGSNEQFF

clone size: .
J gene: TRBJ1-2
D gene: TRBD1
V gene: TRBV9
CDR3 DNA: TGTGCCAGCAGAGGACAGGGGGCGCTTGGCAACTATGGCTACACCTTC
CDR3 protein: CASRGQGALGNYGYTF

clone size: .
J gene: TRBJ2-4
D gene: .
V gene: TRBV19
CDR3 DNA: TGTGCCAGTAGTATAGGGGGCGTGGGTGACATTCAGTACTTC
CDR3 protein: CASSIGGVGDIQYF

clone size: .
J gene: TRBJ2-3
D gene: TRBD2
V gene: TRBV5-1
CDR3 DNA: TGCGCCAGCAGCTTGGAGGTAAGACTAGCGGGAGGGCCCACAGATACGCAGTATTTT
CDR3 protein: CASSLEVRLAGGPTDTQYF

clone size: .
J gene: TRBJ2-1
D gene: TRBD2
V gene: TRBV6-4
CDR3 DNA: TGTGCCAGCAGTGTACTAGACGGGAGGTCCTACAATGAGCAGTTCTTC
CDR3 protein: CASSVLDGRSYNEQFF

clone size: .
J gene: TRBJ1-5
D gene: .
V gene: TRBV2
CDR3 DNA: TGTGCCAGCAGTGAGGGCAGGGGCACCAATCAGCCCCAGCATTTT
CDR3 protein: CASSEGRGTNQPQHF

clone size: .
J gene: TRBJ2-7
D gene: .
V gene: TRBV23-1
CDR3 DNA: TGCGCCAGCCACGATCCTTACTCGGGGGTCCTGATCTCCTACGAGCAGTACTTC
CDR3 protein: CASHDPYSGVLISYEQYF

clone size: .
J gene: TRBJ2-1
D gene: TRBD2
V gene: TRBV20-1
CDR3 DNA: TGCAGTGCTAGTTTCCCTAGCGGGATCCCTCGCTCCTACAATGAGCAGTTCTTC
CDR3 protein: CSASFPSGIPRSYNEQFF

clone size: .
J gene: TRBJ1-2
D gene: TRBD1
V gene: TRBV28
CDR3 DNA: TGTGCCAGCAGCGAAGGGACAGGGGGCGCTTTCGGGTATGGCTACACCTTC
CDR3 protein: CASSEGTGGAFGYGYTF

clone size: .
J gene: TRBJ1-6
D gene: .
V gene: TRBV27
CDR3 DNA: TGTGCCAGCAGATCGGGGAGCTCCTATAATTCACCCCTCCACTTT
CDR3 protein: CASRSGSSYNSPLHF

clone size: .
J gene: TRBJ1-6
D gene: .
V gene: TRBV7-9
CDR3 DNA: TGTGCCAGCAGCTTGAGTACAGATGATATTAGAAATTCACCCCTCCACTTT
CDR3 protein: CASSLSTDDIRNSPLHF

clone size: .
J gene: TRBJ2-1
D gene: .
V gene: TRBV3-1/TRBV3-2
CDR3 DNA: TGTGCCAGCAGCCTAAGCGGTATTAGCTCCTACAATGAGCAGTTCTTC
CDR3 protein: CASSLSGISSYNEQFF

clone size: .
J gene: TRBJ2-5
D gene: TRBD2
V gene: TRBV2
CDR3 DNA: TGTGCCAGCAGCACGACGGGCGGGAGGTTAAGGGAGACCCAGTACTTC
CDR3 protein: CASSTTGGRLRETQYF

clone size: .
J gene: TRBJ2-1
D gene: .
V gene: TRBV24-1
CDR3 DNA: TGTGCCACCAGTGATTACGGGGGTTCCTACAATGAGCAGTTCTTC
CDR3 protein: CATSDYGGSYNEQFF

clone size: .
J gene: TRBJ2-5
D gene: TRBD1
V gene: TRBV9
CDR3 DNA: TGTGCCAGCAGCGTTGAACCAGGGGGTCGCCAAGAGACCCAGTACTTC
CDR3 protein: CASSVEPGGRQETQYF

clone size: .
J gene: TRBJ1-1
D gene: TRBD1
V gene: TRBV10-1
CDR3 DNA: TGCGCCAGCAGTGGGGGACAGGGGAACACTGAAGCTTTCTTT
CDR3 protein: CASSGGQGNTEAFF

clone size: once
J gene: TRBJ2-1
D gene: TRBD2
V gene: TRBV2
CDR3 DNA: TGTGCCAGCAGTGGTGGTAGCGGGAGGACTCCCTACAATGAGCAGTTCTTC
CDR3 protein: CASSGGSGRTPYNEQFF